This TCR beta chain was observed in a study of blood T cell repertoires in COVID-19. Study in general: In each case, the material was cDNA or gDNA derived from T cells, B-cell-depleted T cells, or PBMCs.

Study members were between about 18 and 100 years old and lived in 24 US regions. Researchers sorted participants into cohorts using their self-reported clinical history. How the authors handled the data: From reference gene primer amplification, estimates of nucleated cell counts were derived. Produced via immunoSEQ multiplex PCR; TCRdb's table is partial and in-frame only. V and J calls and clone size are given by that table; D and trimming were obtained from the DNA. Of 330,000 or so clones listed, approximately 84% are singletons. The CDR3 has 14 residues. Germline values: CDR1 ENHRY, CDR2 SYGVKD. V lost 4 bases, J lost 8 bases, and 3 bases stayed unmatched.

The receptor was derived from a woman between 25 and 40 years old who had recovered from COVID-19. The sequencing sample was made of PBMCs or T cells enriched from blood (not recorded which). The rearrangement links TRBV10-3 to TRBJ2-1; 12 positions match TRBD2. In DNA, the CDR3 is TGTGCCATCAGTGGACTAGCGGGAGTCTATGAGCAGTTCTTC. This gives the protein CAISGLAGVYEQFF.